This T cell receptor (beta chain) was documented in a study of CD8 T cells in ankylosing spondylitis. Whole-study findings and limits: Previously reported in reactive arthritis synovial fluid and blood were some of the motif variants. Reportedly, disease-linked clones are significantly enriched in ankylosing spondylitis patients' matched synovial fluid. Disease-linked clones bore a CD8+ phenotype and were relatively rare in peripheral blood. What seemed typical of ankylosing spondylitis blood was a TCR beta motif built from 8 or 9 highly homologous variants.

One entry per CDR3 protein, called by TCRdb with MiXCR from the 5' RACE reads. The top ten hold over 25% of the sample, which has a few hundred thousand distinct CDR3 sequences, approximately 20% seen once. In germline, CDR1 is MGHRA, CDR2 YSYEKL. The CDR3 is 14 residues long. Trimming took 4 bases from V and 10 from J; bases not matched to a gene: 2. This clonotype was detected many times. The antigen remains unidentified. This chain joins TRBV4-1 and TRBJ2-1; 15 bases map to TRBD2. This sequence was found in a male donor with ankylosing spondylitis or in good health (not recorded which). Specimen: blood, either unsorted or a sorted T cell fraction (not recorded which). The CDR3 coding sequence is TGCGCCAGCAGCCCGGGACTAGCGGGAGGAGAGCAGTTCTTC. Amino acids: CASSPGLAGGEQFF.